This TCR beta chain stems from a study of identical twins. Notes on the study in general: Insertions were reduced in abundant cord blood beta clonotypes but not in memory repertoires.

MiXCR, run by TCRdb on the 5' RACE reads, gives a single entry per CDR3 protein. The data hold some 440,000 distinct CDR3 sequences, with 20% to 25% observed a single time. Trimming removed 4 bases from V and 8 bases from J, with 18 bases in between. Germline V gene data show CDR1 as LGHDT and CDR2 as YNNKEL (reference sequence). The CDR3 spans 15 residues. In this sample, this clonotype turned up a few times. The antigen is undetermined. This same sample was also part of a study on T cells expressing NK-cell markers. That paper notes: HCMV seropositivity characterized most of the eight sequenced donors, and seronegativity one. These clonotypes additionally ranked first within the CD3+CD56-NKG2C+ fraction of several donors.

This clonotype was sampled from a woman under 30 in good health. The chain has TRBV3-1 and TRBJ2-1, with D possibly being TRBD2 (7 bases). The sample taken for sequencing was CD4+ T cells sorted from blood. As DNA, the CDR3 is TGTGCCAGCAGCCCGAGGGTCGGGGGGCGCTATGAGCAGTTCTTC. This codes for CASSPRVGGRYEQFF.